This TCR beta chain was found in a study of response to subunit inactivated influenza vaccine. Study outcomes and limitations: The authors offered the suggestion that each seasonal influenza vaccination recruits few new T cells.

Details on this clonotype: Antigen specificity is unknown.

TCRdb re-called the RT-PCR reads with MiXCR, one entry per CDR3 protein. The sample has under 950,000 distinct CDR3 sequences; 20% to 25% are singletons. Trimming took 1 base from V and 3 from J; bases not matched to a gene: 16. The germline V gene has CDR1 SGHAT and CDR2 FQNNGV. This CDR3 has 20 residues. The sample here was PBMCs from blood, taken more than 4 days after vaccination. The receptor's source is a man aged 50 to 60 who received an inactivated influenza vaccine. This chain joins TRBV11-2 and TRBJ2-2; 8 nucleotides match TRBD2. CDR3 sequence (DNA): TGTGCCAGCAGCTTAGTGGGGTCCTCGAGCGGGAGTTTCTACACCGGGGAGCTGTTTTTT. It translates to CASSLVGSSSGSFYTGELFF.